Detailed here is one T cell receptor (beta chain). Its target is unknown. The source of the sample is a study of memory CD4+ T cells and cytomegalovirus serostatus. Across the study: Donors were healthy Belgian adults, several CMV seropositive and 24 seronegative. Study results and limitations: A US-trained random forest predicted CMV serostatus with median AUC roughly 0.91.

Single viable CD3+CD4+CD8-CD45RO+ cells were sorted as the memory CD4+ T cells. Germline-derived CDR1 and CDR2 are KGHSH and LQKENI. The CDR3 runs 16 residues. Trimming took off 3 bases at V and 4 bases at J, with 16 bases between the two ends. Clones were sequenced by immunoSEQ multiplex PCR, and TCRdb holds only the in-frame ones, with some missing. The sample records over 40,000 clones, about 70% being singletons. The TCR sequence derives from an adult in good health and CMV-seropositive. The rearrangement uses TRBV18 and TRBJ1-3; D not certain. Sequenced material: memory CD4+ T cells from blood. CDR3 sequence: CASSPNGPGEGNTIYF. In DNA, the CDR3 is TGTGCCAGCTCACCGAACGGACCCGGCGAAGGAAACACCATATATTTT.